This T cell receptor (beta chain) was sequenced during a study of graft-versus-host responses after intestinal transplantation. Study overall: Induction using anti-thymocyte globulin, followed by tacrolimus and steroids for approximately 3 years, was given to all recipients. General study results and limits: Patients who carried graft-donor T cell macrochimerism also had high graft-versus-host to host-versus-graft clonal ratios in their allografts.

With regard to this clone: Its antigen is not known.

Sequencing used immunoSEQ multiplex PCR; TCRdb keeps in-frame clones, though not all of them. The sample includes 90,000 to 150,000 clones, just under 95% of them seen just once. This CDR3 has 16 residues. Per the germline V gene, CDR1 is SEHNR and CDR2 is FQNEAQ (reference sequence). The trim removed 3 bases at V and 5 bases at J, leaving 5 bases unmatched. This sequence originates from a human donor who received an intestinal transplant. The material sequenced was unstimulated CD4+ T cells sorted from spleen or lymph node cells, taken before intestinal transplant. The chain is built from TRBV7-9 and TRBJ2-3; 13 bases fit TRBD2. CDR3 sequence: CASSFGTSGIGDTQYF. DNA for the CDR3: TGTGCCAGCAGCTTCGGGACTAGCGGGATTGGAGATACGCAGTATTTT.